These 6 T cell receptor beta chains share one sample of origin, sequenced in a study of T-cell memory formation after mild COVID-19. TCRdb ran MiXCR on the 5' RACE reads and lists one entry per CDR3 protein. The sample carries around 140,000 distinct CDR3 sequences, 6% to 7% recorded once. Source material: PBMCs or a T cell subset sorted from them (not recorded which). Every receptor here comes from an adult woman who had mild COVID-19 (a few samples of this study predate the infection). Cell type and time point are not known.

Only a few counts were recorded for this clonotype. The chain uses TRBV5-1 and TRBJ2-3, with D possibly being TRBD2 (6 bases). CDR1 SGHRS and CDR2 YFSETQ come from the germline V gene. Trimming removed 3 bases at V and 2 bases at J, with 10 bases between. This CDR3 spans 14 amino acids. As DNA, the CDR3 is TGCGCCAGCAGCTGGGGGGAACTCACAGATACGCAGTATTTT. Its protein product is CASSWGELTDTQYF.

This clonotype was counted many times. The chain uses TRBV7-9 and TRBJ2-6; 8 bases are shared with TRBD1. V trimming: 0 bases; J trimming: 1 base; junction bases outside the gene matches: 11. The CDR3 runs 20 residues. Germline values: CDR1 SEHNR, CDR2 FQNEAQ (reference sequence). The CDR3 region has the DNA TGTGCCAGCAGCTTAGCGGCCAGGACAGGGACACCTTCTGGGGCCAACGTCCTGACTTTC. Its translation is CASSLAARTGTPSGANVLTF.

There are a few counts of this clonotype. The chain uses TRBV5-6 and TRBJ2-7, with D possibly TRBD1 on 6 matching bases. Trimming shortened V by 4 bases and J by 2 bases, and 13 bases separated the two germline ends. CDR1 and CDR2 from the germline V gene are SGHDT and YYEEEE. The CDR3 is made up of 14 amino acids. The CDR3 protein is CASSGRGTTYEQYF. The CDR3 DNA is TGTGCCAGCAGCGGCAGGGGAACGACCTACGAGCAGTACTTC.

This clonotype has just a few counts. The CDR3 region has the DNA TGCAGTGCTAGAGCAGCGGGGCCTGGGAATGAGCAGTTCTTC. As protein: CSARAAGPGNEQFF. The chain is built from TRBV20-1 and TRBJ2-1; 7 nucleotides align to TRBD2. CDR1 is DFQATT, CDR2 SNEGSKA, per germline (reference sequence). V dropped 1 base and J dropped 7; count of bases not matched to a gene: 7. This CDR3 region has 14 residues.

This clonotype came up a few times. The chain couples TRBV7-8 to TRBJ2-2, with D uncertain. The CDR3 has 15 residues. The V gene lost 3 bases and the J gene lost 7 bases, with 15 bases spanning the gap. The germline V gene encodes CDR1 SGHVS and CDR2 FQNEAQ. The CDR3 DNA follows: TGTGCCAGCAGCTTCGGACGACTCCTTATCGGGGAGCTGTTTTTT. Amino acid sequence: CASSFGRLLIGELFF.

This clonotype was seen many times. The chain recombines TRBV27 with TRBJ2-4; D may be TRBD1 or TRBD2 (6 bases each). Germline values: CDR1 MNHEY, CDR2 SMNVEV (reference sequence). The V end lost 7 bases, the J end lost 7 bases, and 23 bases lay between the germline ends. This CDR3 contains 16 residues. The CDR3 DNA follows: TGTGCCAGCATGGACTCCTGGACCGGGGGCAGGAACATTCAGTACTTC. Encoded protein: CASMDSWTGGRNIQYF.